This T cell receptor (beta chain) originates from a study of T-cell memory formation after mild COVID-19. Study in general: Most TCR clusters belonged to a single donor.

A single record per CDR3 protein comes from TCRdb applying MiXCR to the 5' RACE reads. The repertoire holds approximately 300,000 distinct CDR3 sequences, with roughly a fifth as singletons. Findings and limits, study-wide: Those CD4+ clones that contracted were mainly in CM and EM (CD8+ ones in EMRA). Still unconfirmed is whether the second-wave clones peaking on day 37 recognized SARS-CoV-2. Some SARS-CoV-2-responding clones were already detected in memory before infection.

This clonotype showed up just a few times. The antigen is not known. CDR1 and CDR2 (germline): SGHNT, YYREEE (reference sequence). V was clipped by 4 bases and J by 1 base; unmatched bases: 10. CDR3 length: 17 amino acids. The chain carries TRBV5-4 and TRBJ2-2, with 7 nucleotides matching TRBD2. The specimen was PBMCs or a T cell subset sorted from them (not recorded which). The sequence was collected from a man younger than 35 who had mild COVID-19 (a few samples of this study predate the infection). Cell type and time point are not known. The CDR3 region has the DNA TGTGCCAGCAGCCCCCCAAGTCGCGGGAGGAACACCGGGGAGCTGTTTTTT. Protein: CASSPPSRGRNTGELFF.